This T cell receptor beta chain was identified in a study of T-cell reconstitution after alpha-beta-depleted transplantation in children. This sample's TCRbeta library carried unique molecular identifier barcodes. TCRdb analysed the PCR reads with MiXCR anew, one entry per CDR3 protein. This table has 200,000 to 250,000 distinct CDR3 sequences, roughly 9.1% appearing once. Trimming at V came to 2 bases and at J to 3 bases, leaving 13 bases not matched to a gene. The CDR3 runs to 17 residues. Study-wide results and limits: Fresh T-cell production supplied most of the T-cell counts and diversity seen one year after transplant.

In this sample, this clonotype turned up a few times. Its antigen is still unknown. This rearrangement joins TRBV12-3 or TRBV12-4 to TRBJ2-7, with 7 positions matching TRBD1. The sequence was collected from a male patient aged 2 to 10 who had a stem cell transplant for acute myeloid leukemia, so the T cells may come from the graft donor. Sequenced here: PBMCs, mostly from graft donor cells, sampled 360 days after TCRalphabeta/CD19-depleted stem cell transplant. The CDR3 region is CASSLRQTGPAYYEQYF. DNA of the CDR3: TGTGCCAGCAGTTTACGCCAGACAGGGCCAGCATACTACGAGCAGTACTTC.